Listed below are T cell receptor beta chains from one sample, sequenced in a study of T cell repertoires in cytomegalovirus infection. TCRdb fed the reads into MiXCR, producing one record per CDR3 protein. Among fewer than 550,000 distinct CDR3 sequences listed, around 32% were seen once. The material sequenced was PBMCs. The source of these receptors is a human donor in good health (CMV status not recorded). Some clones in this sample may be carry-over from other donors' samples. Each CDR3 is given with its conserved first and last residue. The order of the fields is clone size, V gene, D gene, J gene, CDR3 DNA, CDR3 protein. D genes are given only for firm matches. Size is stated for part of the rows, as once, few or many counts, or as a class when the clone is expanded.

>many|TRBV2|TRBD1|TRBJ1-4
TGTGCCAGCACTCGGGACAGGGGAGAAAAACTGTTTTTT
CASTRDRGEKLFF
>few|TRBV2|-|TRBJ1-6
TGTGCCAGCACCGTTACGGCCTATAATTCACCCCTCCACTTT
CASTVTAYNSPLHF
>few|TRBV7-8|-|TRBJ2-5
TGTGCCAGCAGCTTGCGGGGGCCCGAAGAGACCCAGTACTTC
CASSLRGPEETQYF
>-|TRBV20-1|-|TRBJ1-6
TGCAGTGCTGGGCGTTCCGAGGAGGGTTCACCCCTCCACTTT
CSAGRSEEGSPLHF
>-|TRBV5-5|-|TRBJ2-5
TGTGCCAGCAGCTTCGGGAGTACCCAAGAGACCCAGTACTTC
CASSFGSTQETQYF
>few|TRBV5-4|TRBD1|TRBJ1-2
TGTGCCAGCAGCTTGGGCGAACAGGGGATTGGCACCTTC
CASSLGEQGIGTF
>-|TRBV20-1|TRBD2|TRBJ2-2
TGCAGTTCCAGCGGGGGGAGGACCGGGGAGCTGTTTTTT
CSSSGGRTGELFF
>-|TRBV6-8|-|TRBJ1-1
TGTGCCAGCAGTGTAGGGGGACACTCTGAAGCTTTCTTT
CASSVGGHSEAFF
>-|TRBV28|-|TRBJ2-5
TGTGCCAGCAGCCAAACGCTCGGGGGACAAGAGACCCAGTACTTC
CASSQTLGGQETQYF
>-|TRBV7-2|-|TRBJ2-2
TGTGCCAGCAGCCACAACCCACACAGGGAAACCGGGGAGCTGTTTTTT
CASSHNPHRETGELFF
>many|TRBV6-5|-|TRBJ1-5
TGTGCCAGCAGGCCGGACGTAAGCAATCAGCCCCAGCATTTT
CASRPDVSNQPQHF
>-|TRBV6-8|-|TRBJ2-1
TGTGCCAGCACCAAACCCGCCGGGGGTGAGCAGTTCTTC
CASTKPAGGEQFF
>few|TRBV7-9|-|TRBJ1-2
TGTGCCAGCAGCTTTAGATCCTATGGCTACACCTTC
CASSFRSYGYTF
>few|TRBV7-2|-|TRBJ2-7
TGTGCCAGCAGCCTCTCCCCCACGGCCTACGAGCAGTACTTC
CASSLSPTAYEQYF
>-|TRBV6-6|TRBD2|TRBJ2-1
TGTGCCAGCAGTTACTCCCCGTCTAGCGGGGGGCCCCTTAATGAGCAGTTCTTC
CASSYSPSSGGPLNEQFF
>few|TRBV6-1|-|TRBJ1-1
TGTGCCAGCAGTTTTTTACAGGGAGGAAACACTGAAGCTTTCTTT
CASSFLQGGNTEAFF
>many|TRBV7-8|-|TRBJ1-1
TGTGCCAGCAGTTCCGGCCCGAACAGTGAAGCTTTCTTT
CASSSGPNSEAFF
>-|TRBV20-1|TRBD1|TRBJ1-2
TGCAGTGCTAGCCTCCCCCCGGGACAGGGACTATTTAACTATGGCTACACCTTC
CSASLPPGQGLFNYGYTF
>once|TRBV9|-|TRBJ1-5
TGTGCCAGCAGCCGGACGGGCCATCAGCCCCAGCATTTT
CASSRTGHQPQHF
>few|TRBV6-5|-|TRBJ1-6
TGTGCCAGCAGTTACGCTATGCCCGGGCTAGGATCACCCCTCCACTTT
CASSYAMPGLGSPLHF
>-|TRBV30|TRBD1|TRBJ2-1
TGTGCCTGGTGTGACAGGGTCTCCTACAATGAGCAGTTCTTC
CAWCDRVSYNEQFF
>-|TRBV28|-|TRBJ2-5
TGTGCCAGCAGCCCAGGAGCGGAGGAGACCCAGTACTTC
CASSPGAEETQYF
>-|TRBV7-2|TRBD2|TRBJ2-3
TGTGCCAGCAGCTGGAGACTAGCGGGGGGGGGCCCAGATACGCAGTATTTT
CASSWRLAGGGPDTQYF
>-|TRBV7-9|-|TRBJ1-1
TGTGCCAGCAGCCTAGCTAGCCCCATTAACACTGAAGCTTTCTTT
CASSLASPINTEAFF
>few|TRBV15|TRBD2|TRBJ2-3
TGTGCCACCAGCGCCCGCGGGGAGGGCCCAGATACGCAGTATTTT
CATSARGEGPDTQYF
>-|TRBV12-5|-|TRBJ1-1
TGTGCTAGTGGTTTAAGCAACACTGAAGCTTTCTTT
CASGLSNTEAFF
>many|TRBV7-2|-|TRBJ1-5
TGTGCCAGCAGCTTAGGACAGACTTATAGCAATCAGCCCCAGCATTTT
CASSLGQTYSNQPQHF
>-|TRBV6-6|-|TRBJ1-2
TGTGCCAGCAGTGGGGACGGAACCTATGGCTACACCTTC
CASSGDGTYGYTF
>-|TRBV18|-|TRBJ1-1
TGTGCCACCTCAGGACTTTTGAACACTGAAGCTTTCTTT
CATSGLLNTEAFF
>few|TRBV5-1|TRBD2|TRBJ2-3
TGCGCCAGCAGCTTGGGTTCCAGCGGGGGCTGGGTTGGGACAGATACGCAGTATTTT
CASSLGSSGGWVGTDTQYF
>few|TRBV20-1|-|TRBJ2-5
TGCAGTGCTAGTTACGGGGGGCAGGAGACCCAGTACTTC
CSASYGGQETQYF
>-|TRBV7-9|TRBD2|TRBJ2-5
TGTGCCAGCAGCTTACTAGCGGGGGGTCCACCATACAACCAAGAGACCCAGTACTTC
CASSLLAGGPPYNQETQYF
>many|TRBV10-2|-|TRBJ1-5
TGCGCCAGCAGTGACGGGGCGGTGGGCAATCAGCCCCAGCATTTT
CASSDGAVGNQPQHF
>-|TRBV5-8|TRBD2|TRBJ2-3
TGTGCCAGCAGCCAGCGTCCTAGCGGGGGGTTAAGCACAGATACGCAGTATTTT
CASSQRPSGGLSTDTQYF
>few|TRBV18|-|TRBJ2-5
TGTGCCAGCTCACCAGTTCAAGAGACCCAGTACTTC
CASSPVQETQYF
>few|TRBV19|TRBD2|TRBJ2-3
TGTGCCAGTAGTTCACGGACTAGCGGGGGGGCGGTGGACACAGATACGCAGTATTTT
CASSSRTSGGAVDTDTQYF
>-|TRBV28|-|TRBJ2-4
TGTGCCAGCAGTTTCTCGGACAGAAACATTCAGTACTTC
CASSFSDRNIQYF
>many|TRBV4-2|TRBD1|TRBJ1-2
TGTGCCAGCAGCCAAGTTGGGCCGGGAGGACAGGGACGGTATGGCTACACCTTC
CASSQVGPGGQGRYGYTF
>many|TRBV7-2|-|TRBJ2-3
TGTGCCAGCAGCTTTGCGGGGAGCACAGATACGCAGTATTTT
CASSFAGSTDTQYF
>few|TRBV25-1|-|TRBJ2-1
TGTGCCAGCAGTGCTGACACCTCTGGATACAATGAGCAGTTCTTC
CASSADTSGYNEQFF
>many|TRBV7-2|-|TRBJ2-7
TGTGCCAGCAGCTTCGGCCAGGCTCTCTACGAGCAGTACTTC
CASSFGQALYEQYF
>-|TRBV19|TRBD1|TRBJ1-5
TGTGCCAGTAGTATAGTAGGAGACAGGGGAGGCAATCAGCCCCAGCATTTT
CASSIVGDRGGNQPQHF
>-|TRBV6-6|-|TRBJ1-2
TGTGCCAGCAGTTACTCGACCAAGAACTATTGCTACACCTTC
CASSYSTKNYCYTF
>many|TRBV7-8|-|TRBJ1-5
TGTGCCAGCAGCTTAGAGCCAGGGACGGCCCGGCAGACAGATCAGCCCCAGCATTTT
CASSLEPGTARQTDQPQHF
>-|TRBV2|-|TRBJ2-7
TGTGCCAGCGCCGAGAGTCAGGGCTACGAGCAGTACTTC
CASAESQGYEQYF
>-|TRBV6-5|-|TRBJ1-5
TGTGCCAGCTGGGGGGAAGGTCAGCCCCAGCATTTT
CASWGEGQPQHF
>-|TRBV7-6|-|TRBJ2-3
TGTGCCAGCAGCTTACCCGAGCCGGGACAAAGCACAGATACGCAGTATTTT
CASSLPEPGQSTDTQYF
>few|TRBV7-2|-|TRBJ1-1
TGTGCCAGCAGCTCATCCTCTGTGACAGGCTTAGCTTTCTTT
CASSSSSVTGLAFF
>-|TRBV19|-|TRBJ1-2
TGTGCCAGCCAGAGGGAGTCTAACTATGGCTACACCTTC
CASQRESNYGYTF
>-|TRBV7-2|-|TRBJ2-1
TGTGCCAGCAGCTTTGGGGCAACTGAGCAGTTCTTC
CASSFGATEQFF
>many|TRBV7-2|-|TRBJ1-1
TGTGCCAGCAGCTTTTCTGTTCCTTGGGAAGCTTTCTTT
CASSFSVPWEAFF
>many|TRBV7-2|-|TRBJ1-2
TGTGCCAGCAGCTTAGCTCGTCAGAACTATGGCTACACCTTC
CASSLARQNYGYTF
>-|TRBV20-1|TRBD2|TRBJ2-2
TGCAGTGCTAGAGTAGCGGGGGGGAACACCGGGGAGCTGTTTTTT
CSARVAGGNTGELFF
>few|TRBV10-3|-|TRBJ1-5
TGTGCCATCAGTGAGCTGGGAGCTCAAGGACCCCAGCATTTT
CAISELGAQGPQHF
>-|TRBV4-3|-|TRBJ2-3
TGCGCCAGCAGCCAAGGGGGGATAGGAGATACGCAGTATTTT
CASSQGGIGDTQYF
>many|TRBV4-1|-|TRBJ2-5
TGCGCCAGCAGCACACCCCGGGACGTCCCGGAAGAGACCCAGTACTTC
CASSTPRDVPEETQYF
>-|TRBV2|-|TRBJ1-1
TGTGCCAGCATGGGGGCAGGACTGAACACTGAAGCTTTCTTT
CASMGAGLNTEAFF